Listed below are T cell receptor beta chains from one sample, sequenced in a study of blood T cell repertoires in COVID-19. Generated by immunoSEQ multiplex PCR, the TCRdb table keeps only in-frame clones and is missing some. This sample has 15,000 to 20,000 clones, with 85% to 90% found just once. Specimen: peripheral blood. These TCRs come from a woman of 80 years or more with COVID-19, enrolled during active disease. CDR3s include the opening cysteine and the closing phenylalanine or tryptophan. The D gene is left open where the match is weak. Only some rows state a clone size, as once, few, many or a class for expanded clones.

V gene: TRBV7-2
clone size: .
D gene: .
J gene: TRBJ2-5
CDR3 protein: CASSPRRGGEETQYF
CDR3 DNA: TGTGCCAGCAGCCCTCGTCGAGGAGGGGAAGAGACCCAGTACTTC

V gene: TRBV6-4
clone size: .
D gene: .
J gene: TRBJ1-5
CDR3 protein: CASSPGGAGNQPQHF
CDR3 DNA: TGTGCCAGCAGTCCGGGGGGGGCTGGCAATCAGCCCCAGCATTTT

V gene: TRBV7-9
clone size: .
D gene: TRBD1
J gene: TRBJ1-1
CDR3 protein: CASSLIPGQGDTEAFF
CDR3 DNA: TGTGCCAGCAGCTTAATCCCCGGACAGGGGGACACTGAAGCTTTCTTT

V gene: TRBV11-2
clone size: .
D gene: .
J gene: TRBJ1-1
CDR3 protein: CASSLGQGGNTEAFF
CDR3 DNA: TGTGCCAGCAGCTTAGGCCAGGGAGGGAACACTGAAGCTTTCTTT

V gene: TRBV7-2
clone size: .
D gene: .
J gene: TRBJ2-3
CDR3 protein: CASSLGGSGSTDTQYF
CDR3 DNA: TGTGCCAGCAGCTTAGGGGGAAGCGGGAGCACAGATACGCAGTATTTT

V gene: TRBV6-5
clone size: .
D gene: .
J gene: TRBJ1-1
CDR3 protein: CASSYRGRNTEAFF
CDR3 DNA: TGTGCCAGCAGTTATCGGGGGAGGAACACTGAAGCTTTCTTT

V gene: TRBV9
clone size: .
D gene: .
J gene: TRBJ2-3
CDR3 protein: CASSEGSTDTQYF
CDR3 DNA: TGTGCCAGCTCGGAGGGGTCCACAGATACGCAGTATTTT

V gene: TRBV7-9
clone size: .
D gene: .
J gene: TRBJ1-4
CDR3 protein: CASSPGGDNEKLFF
CDR3 DNA: TGTGCCAGCAGCCCCGGGGGGGACAATGAAAAACTGTTTTTT

V gene: TRBV19
clone size: .
D gene: TRBD2
J gene: TRBJ2-5
CDR3 protein: CASSMGAGGETQYF
CDR3 DNA: TGTGCCAGTAGTATGGGAGCCGGGGGGGAGACCCAGTACTTC

V gene: TRBV21-1
clone size: few
D gene: .
J gene: TRBJ1-2
CDR3 protein: CASNPDRGHGYTF
CDR3 DNA: TGTGCCAGCAATCCGGACAGGGGGCACGGCTACACCTTC

V gene: TRBV6-5
clone size: .
D gene: TRBD1
J gene: TRBJ2-5
CDR3 protein: CASSYGTVKGETQYF
CDR3 DNA: TGTGCCAGCAGTTACGGGACAGTTAAAGGGGAGACCCAGTACTTC

V gene: TRBV4-3
clone size: .
D gene: TRBD2
J gene: TRBJ2-1
CDR3 protein: CASSYGLAVYNEQFF
CDR3 DNA: TGCGCCAGCAGCTACGGACTAGCGGTCTACAATGAGCAGTTCTTC

V gene: TRBV4-1
clone size: .
D gene: .
J gene: TRBJ2-7
CDR3 protein: CASSQVWTGAYEQYF
CDR3 DNA: TGCGCCAGCAGCCAAGTTTGGACTGGGGCCTACGAGCAGTACTTC

V gene: TRBV18
clone size: .
D gene: .
J gene: TRBJ1-5
CDR3 protein: CASSPSGLGNQPQHF
CDR3 DNA: TGTGCCAGCTCACCGTCGGGGTTGGGCAATCAGCCCCAGCATTTT

V gene: TRBV24-1
clone size: .
D gene: .
J gene: TRBJ1-2
CDR3 protein: CATSDLYGYTF
CDR3 DNA: TGTGCCACCAGTGACCTGTATGGCTACACCTTC

V gene: TRBV7-7
clone size: .
D gene: TRBD2
J gene: TRBJ2-2
CDR3 protein: CASSLLAGGSGELFF
CDR3 DNA: TGTGCCAGCAGCTTATTAGCGGGAGGGTCCGGGGAGCTGTTTTTT

V gene: TRBV19
clone size: .
D gene: .
J gene: TRBJ1-3
CDR3 protein: CASSIAGKSGNTIYF
CDR3 DNA: TGTGCCAGTAGTATAGCAGGGAAATCTGGAAACACCATATATTTT

V gene: TRBV18
clone size: .
D gene: TRBD2
J gene: TRBJ2-3
CDR3 protein: CASSPAGGTDTQYF
CDR3 DNA: TGTGCCAGCTCCCCAGCGGGGGGCACAGATACGCAGTATTTT

V gene: TRBV9
clone size: .
D gene: TRBD2
J gene: TRBJ2-3
CDR3 protein: CASSVGLAEDTQYF
CDR3 DNA: TGTGCCAGCAGCGTAGGACTAGCGGAGGATACGCAGTATTTT

V gene: TRBV5-4
clone size: .
D gene: TRBD1
J gene: TRBJ2-2
CDR3 protein: CAFPLGQGATGELFF
CDR3 DNA: TGTGCCTTCCCCCTAGGACAGGGGGCGACAGGGGAGCTGTTTTTT

V gene: TRBV27
clone size: .
D gene: TRBD1
J gene: TRBJ2-6
CDR3 protein: CASFKAGQGAPGANVLTF
CDR3 DNA: TGTGCCAGCTTCAAGGCCGGACAGGGGGCGCCTGGGGCCAACGTCCTGACTTTC